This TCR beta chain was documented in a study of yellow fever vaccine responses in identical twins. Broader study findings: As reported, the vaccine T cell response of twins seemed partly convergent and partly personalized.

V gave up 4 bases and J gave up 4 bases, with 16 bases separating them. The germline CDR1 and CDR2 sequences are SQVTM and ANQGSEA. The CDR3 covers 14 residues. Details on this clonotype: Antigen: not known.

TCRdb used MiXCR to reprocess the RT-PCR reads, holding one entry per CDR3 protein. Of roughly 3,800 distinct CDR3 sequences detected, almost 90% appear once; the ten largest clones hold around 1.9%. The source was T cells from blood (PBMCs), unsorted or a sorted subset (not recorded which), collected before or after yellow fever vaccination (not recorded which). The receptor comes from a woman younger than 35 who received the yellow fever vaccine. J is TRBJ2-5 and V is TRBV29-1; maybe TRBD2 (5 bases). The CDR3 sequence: CSVGHTPAGETQYF. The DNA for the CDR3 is TGCAGCGTTGGACACACTCCGGCGGGAGAGACCCAGTACTTC.